The T cell receptor beta chain described here comes from a study of shared clonotypes between healthy human individuals. The length of the CDR3 is 17 residues. Germline V gene lookup returns CDR1 SGHVS and CDR2 FNYEAQ. V trimming: 5 bases; J trimming: 3 bases; junction bases outside the gene matches: 11. The assay was immunoSEQ multiplex PCR, and TCRdb's table has in-frame clones only and misses some. The sample has 2 million to 2.5 million clones, around 96% seen once. Cells designated naive CD8 were CD45RO-negative and were positively selected for CCR7, with terminally differentiated effector memory CD45RA+ cells excluded.

The TCR was taken from a man between 18 and 29 years old in good health. Sequenced sample: naive CD8+ T cells sorted from blood. The genes are TRBV7-6 and TRBJ2-1; 9 nucleotides match TRBD1. The CDR3 region has the DNA TGTGCCAGCAGCCCAACCCTGGGACAGGGTAGCTACAATGAGCAGTTCTTC. Translation gives CASSPTLGQGSYNEQFF.